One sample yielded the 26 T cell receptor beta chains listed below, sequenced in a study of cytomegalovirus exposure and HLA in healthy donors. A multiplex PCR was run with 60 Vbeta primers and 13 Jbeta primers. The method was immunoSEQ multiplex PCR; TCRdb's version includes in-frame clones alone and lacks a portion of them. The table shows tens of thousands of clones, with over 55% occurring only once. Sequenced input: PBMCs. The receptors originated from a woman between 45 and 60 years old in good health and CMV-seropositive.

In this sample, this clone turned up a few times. The CDR3 nucleotides read TGTGCCAGCAGTTACCTAGACTCGGACCTGGCGGGGGAGCAGTACTTC. Protein sequence: CASSYLDSDLAGEQYF. V usage is TRBV6-6 and J usage is TRBJ2-7; weak D call: TRBD2 (6 bases). Germline V gene lookup returns CDR1 MNHNY and CDR2 SVGAGI (reference sequence). This CDR3 is 16 amino acids long. Trimming took 2 bases from V and 7 from J, leaving 21 bases between them.

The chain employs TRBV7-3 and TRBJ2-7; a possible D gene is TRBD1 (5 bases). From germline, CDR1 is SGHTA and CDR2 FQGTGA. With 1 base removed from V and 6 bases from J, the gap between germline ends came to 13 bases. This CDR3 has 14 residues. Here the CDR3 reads CASSLNTQGGEQYF. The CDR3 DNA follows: TGTGCCAGCAGCTTAAATACTCAGGGTGGCGAGCAGTACTTC.

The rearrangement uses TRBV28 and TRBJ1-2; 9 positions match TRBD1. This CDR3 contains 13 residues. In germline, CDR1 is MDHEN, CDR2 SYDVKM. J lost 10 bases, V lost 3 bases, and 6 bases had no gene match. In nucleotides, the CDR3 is TGTGCCAGCAGTTTTCTACAGGGGGCGGTCTACACCTTC. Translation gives CASSFLQGAVYTF.

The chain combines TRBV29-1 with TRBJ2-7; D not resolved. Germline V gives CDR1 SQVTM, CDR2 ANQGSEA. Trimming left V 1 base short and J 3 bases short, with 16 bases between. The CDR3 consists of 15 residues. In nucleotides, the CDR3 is TGCAGCGTTGAAGTTTCATCTGCCGCCGGCTACGAGCAGTACTTC. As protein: CSVEVSSAAGYEQYF.

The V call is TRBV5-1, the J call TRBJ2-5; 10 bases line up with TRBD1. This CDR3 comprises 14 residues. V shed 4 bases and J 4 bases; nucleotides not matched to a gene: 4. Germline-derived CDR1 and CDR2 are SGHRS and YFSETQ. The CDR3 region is CASSAGTGAETQYF. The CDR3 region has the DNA TGCGCCAGCAGCGCCGGGACAGGGGCAGAGACCCAGTACTTC. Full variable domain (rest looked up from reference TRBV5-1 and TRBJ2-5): KAGVTQTPRYLIKTRGQQVTLSCSPISGHRSVSWYQQTPGQGLQFLFEYFSETQRNKGNFPGRFSGRQFSNSRSEMNVSTLELGDSALYLCASSAGTGAETQYFGPGTRLLVL.

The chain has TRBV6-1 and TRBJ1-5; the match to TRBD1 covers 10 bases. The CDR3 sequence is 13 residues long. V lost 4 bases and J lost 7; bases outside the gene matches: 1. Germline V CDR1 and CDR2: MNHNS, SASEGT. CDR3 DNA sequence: TGTGCCAGCAGTGTGACAGGGGGCCAGCCCCAGCATTTT. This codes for CASSVTGGQPQHF.

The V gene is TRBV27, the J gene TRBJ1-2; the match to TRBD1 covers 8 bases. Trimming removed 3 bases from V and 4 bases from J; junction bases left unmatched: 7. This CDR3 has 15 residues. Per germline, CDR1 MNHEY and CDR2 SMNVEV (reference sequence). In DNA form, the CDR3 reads TGTGCCAGCAGTTTGGTGACAGGGGATCCCTATGGCTACACCTTC. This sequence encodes CASSLVTGDPYGYTF.

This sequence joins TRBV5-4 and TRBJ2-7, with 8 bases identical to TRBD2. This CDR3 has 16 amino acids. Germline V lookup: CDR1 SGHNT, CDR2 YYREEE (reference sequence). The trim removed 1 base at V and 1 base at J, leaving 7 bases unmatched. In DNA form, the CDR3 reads TGTGCCAGCAGCTTGTCCAGCGGGGGTTCGTCCTACGAGCAGTACTTC. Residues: CASSLSSGGSSYEQYF.

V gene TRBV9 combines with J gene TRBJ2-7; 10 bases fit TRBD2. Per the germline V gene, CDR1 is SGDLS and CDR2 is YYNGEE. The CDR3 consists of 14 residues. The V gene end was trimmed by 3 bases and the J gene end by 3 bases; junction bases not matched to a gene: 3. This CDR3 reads CASSASGGIYEQYF. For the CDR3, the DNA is TGTGCCAGCAGCGCTAGCGGGGGCATCTACGAGCAGTACTTC. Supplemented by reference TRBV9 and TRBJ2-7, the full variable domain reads DSGVTQTPKHLITATGQRVTLRCSPRSGDLSVYWYQQSLDQGLQFLIQYYNGEERAKGNILERFSAQQFPDLHSELNLSSLELGDSALYFCASSASGGIYEQYFGPGTRLTVT.

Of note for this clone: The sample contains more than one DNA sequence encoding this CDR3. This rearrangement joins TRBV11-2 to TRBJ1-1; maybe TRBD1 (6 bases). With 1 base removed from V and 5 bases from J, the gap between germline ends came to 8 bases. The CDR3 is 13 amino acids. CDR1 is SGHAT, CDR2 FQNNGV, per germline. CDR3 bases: TGTGCCAGCAGCTTAGGCAGGGGAACTGAAGCTTTCTTT. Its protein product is CASSLGRGTEAFF.

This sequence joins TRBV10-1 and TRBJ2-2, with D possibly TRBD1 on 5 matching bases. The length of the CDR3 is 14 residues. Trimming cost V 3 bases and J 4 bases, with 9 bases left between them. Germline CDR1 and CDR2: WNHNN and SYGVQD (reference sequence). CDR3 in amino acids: CASSDTGSTGELFF. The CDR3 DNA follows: TGCGCCAGCAGTGATACAGGTTCCACCGGGGAGCTGTTTTTT.

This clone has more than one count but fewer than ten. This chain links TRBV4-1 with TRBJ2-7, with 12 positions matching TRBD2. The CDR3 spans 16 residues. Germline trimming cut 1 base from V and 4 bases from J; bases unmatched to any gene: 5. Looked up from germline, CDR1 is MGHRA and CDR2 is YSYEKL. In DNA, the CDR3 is TGCGCCAGCAGCCAAGGGACTAGCGGGGTTCCGTACGAGCAGTACTTC. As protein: CASSQGTSGVPYEQYF.

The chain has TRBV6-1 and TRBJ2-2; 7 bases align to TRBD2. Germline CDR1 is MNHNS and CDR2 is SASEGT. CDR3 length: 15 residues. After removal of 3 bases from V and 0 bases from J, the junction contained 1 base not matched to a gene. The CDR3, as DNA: TGTGCCAGCAGTGACGGGGGGACGAACACCGGGGAGCTGTTTTTT. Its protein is CASSDGGTNTGELFF.

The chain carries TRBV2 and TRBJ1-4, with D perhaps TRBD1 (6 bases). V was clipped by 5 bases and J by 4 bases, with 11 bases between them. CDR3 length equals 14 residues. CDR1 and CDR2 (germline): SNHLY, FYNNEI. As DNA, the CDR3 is TGTGCCAGCAGTATACAGGGTTTTAATGAAAAACTGTTTTTT. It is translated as CASSIQGFNEKLFF.

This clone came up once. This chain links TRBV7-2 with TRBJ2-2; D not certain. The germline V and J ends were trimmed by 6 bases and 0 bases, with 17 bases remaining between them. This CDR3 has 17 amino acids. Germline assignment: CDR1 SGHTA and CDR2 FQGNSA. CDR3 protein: CASRLRFGGTNTGELFF. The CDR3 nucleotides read TGTGCCAGCAGGCTTAGGTTTGGCGGAACGAACACCGGGGAGCTGTTTTTT.

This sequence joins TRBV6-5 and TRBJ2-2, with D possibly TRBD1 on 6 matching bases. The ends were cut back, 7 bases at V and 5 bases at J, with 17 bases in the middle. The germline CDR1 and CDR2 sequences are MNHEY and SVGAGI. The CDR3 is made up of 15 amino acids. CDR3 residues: CASTPQGTPTGELFF. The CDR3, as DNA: TGTGCCAGCACCCCTCAGGGGACACCTACCGGGGAGCTGTTTTTT.

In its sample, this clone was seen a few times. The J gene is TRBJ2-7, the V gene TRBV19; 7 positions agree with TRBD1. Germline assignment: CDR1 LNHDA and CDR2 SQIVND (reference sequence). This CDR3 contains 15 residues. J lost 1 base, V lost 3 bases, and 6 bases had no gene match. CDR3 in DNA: TGTGCCAGTAGTATGGACCGGGACAGTTCCTACGAGCAGTACTTC. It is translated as CASSMDRDSSYEQYF.

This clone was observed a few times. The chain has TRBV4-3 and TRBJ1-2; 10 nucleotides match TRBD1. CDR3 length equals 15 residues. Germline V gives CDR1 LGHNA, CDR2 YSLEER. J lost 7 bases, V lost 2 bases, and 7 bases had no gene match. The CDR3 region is CASSQQTGTGVGYTF. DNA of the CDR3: TGCGCCAGCAGCCAACAAACCGGGACAGGGGTTGGCTACACCTTC.

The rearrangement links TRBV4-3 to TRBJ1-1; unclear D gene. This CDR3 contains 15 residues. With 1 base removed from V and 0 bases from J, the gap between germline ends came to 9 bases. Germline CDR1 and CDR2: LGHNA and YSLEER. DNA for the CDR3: TGCGCCAGCAGCCAAGTGGCGGGGTTGAACACTGAAGCTTTCTTT. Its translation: CASSQVAGLNTEAFF.

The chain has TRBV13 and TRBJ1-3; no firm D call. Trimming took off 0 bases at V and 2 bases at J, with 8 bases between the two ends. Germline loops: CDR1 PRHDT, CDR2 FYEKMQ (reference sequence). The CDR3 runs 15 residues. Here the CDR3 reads CASSLGRFPGNTIYF. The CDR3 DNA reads TGTGCCAGCAGCTTAGGCCGGTTCCCTGGAAACACCATATATTTT.

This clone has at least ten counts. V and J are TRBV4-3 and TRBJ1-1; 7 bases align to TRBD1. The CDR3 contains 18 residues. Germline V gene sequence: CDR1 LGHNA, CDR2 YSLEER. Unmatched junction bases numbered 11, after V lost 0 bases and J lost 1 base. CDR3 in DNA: TGCGCCAGCAGCCAAGATGTAAGACAGGGTGCTCGGAACACTGAAGCTTTCTTT. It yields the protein CASSQDVRQGARNTEAFF.

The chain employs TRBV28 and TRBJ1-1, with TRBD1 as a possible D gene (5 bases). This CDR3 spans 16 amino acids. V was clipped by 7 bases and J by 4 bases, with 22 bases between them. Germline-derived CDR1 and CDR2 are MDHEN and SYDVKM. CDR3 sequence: CASTPTQGRLSTEAFF. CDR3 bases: TGTGCCAGCACCCCAACCCAGGGTAGACTGAGCACTGAAGCTTTCTTT.

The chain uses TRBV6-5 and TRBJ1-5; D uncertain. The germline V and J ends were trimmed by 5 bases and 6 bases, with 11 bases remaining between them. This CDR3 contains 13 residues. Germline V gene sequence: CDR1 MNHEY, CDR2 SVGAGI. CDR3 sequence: CASSEVRSQPQHF. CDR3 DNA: TGTGCCAGCAGTGAAGTGCGTTCTCAGCCCCAGCATTTT.

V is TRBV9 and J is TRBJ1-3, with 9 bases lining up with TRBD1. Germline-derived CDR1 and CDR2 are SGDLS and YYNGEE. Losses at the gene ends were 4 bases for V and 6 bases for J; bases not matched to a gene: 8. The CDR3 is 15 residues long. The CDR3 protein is CASSPDRGRENTIYF. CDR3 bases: TGTGCCAGCAGCCCGGACAGGGGACGGGAAAACACCATATATTTT.

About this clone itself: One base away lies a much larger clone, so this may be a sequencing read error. This chain's CDR3 is CASSLGTGPYGYTF. The CDR3 region has the DNA TGTGCCAGCAGTTTAGGGACAGGACCCTATGGCTACACCTTC. V and J are TRBV28 and TRBJ1-2; 8 nucleotides match TRBD1. CDR3 length: 14 residues. The germline V gene encodes CDR1 MDHEN and CDR2 SYDVKM. V trimming: 2 bases; J trimming: 4 bases; junction bases outside the gene matches: 3.

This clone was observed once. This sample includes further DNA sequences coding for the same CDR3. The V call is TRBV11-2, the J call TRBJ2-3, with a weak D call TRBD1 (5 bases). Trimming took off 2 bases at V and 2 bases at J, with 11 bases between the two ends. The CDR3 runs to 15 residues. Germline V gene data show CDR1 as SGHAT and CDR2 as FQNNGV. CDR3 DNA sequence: TGTGCCAGCAGCTTACTGACAGACCTCACAGATACGCAGTATTTT. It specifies CASSLLTDLTDTQYF.